This TCR beta chain appears in the sequencing data of a study of T cells in Graves' hyperthyroidism and ophthalmopathy. RNA transcripts gave rise to amplified TCR beta CDR3 regions. The HTBI primer set was used in a first-round RT-PCR of the TCR CDR3. TCRdb used MiXCR to reprocess the multiplex PCR reads, holding one entry per CDR3 protein. This sample has approximately 410,000 distinct CDR3 sequences, with under 15% found just once. This clonotype was observed at least ten times. CDR1 and CDR2 (germline): DFQATT, SNEGSKA (reference sequence). The CDR3 spans 12 residues. The V gene lost 6 bases and the J gene lost 8 bases, with 16 bases spanning the gap.

The J gene is TRBJ1-2, the V gene TRBV20-1; D is ambiguous. The sequence was obtained from a man younger than 35 with Graves' ophthalmopathy. The material sequenced was blood. CDR3 amino acids: CSARREFGGYTF. The CDR3, as DNA: TGCAGTGCGAGAAGGGAATTCGGCGGCTACACCTTC.